The rows below give T cell receptor beta chains drawn from one sample of a study of Graves' ophthalmopathy and Graves' hyperthyroidism. TCRdb re-called the multiplex PCR reads through MiXCR, storing one row per CDR3 protein. The sample lists roughly 160,000 distinct CDR3 sequences; over 35% were seen once. Specimen: peripheral blood. The receptors were sampled from a woman in her thirties or forties with Graves' ophthalmopathy. CDR3s include the opening cysteine and the closing phenylalanine or tryptophan. The D gene is left open where the match is weak. A clone size is listed for some rows: how often the clone was seen (once, few, many), or a class if it is expanded.

>TRBJ2-2|TRBV9|many|TRBD1
TGTGCCAGCAGCGTAATCGGGGGACAGGGGGACGGGGAGCTGTTTTTT
CASSVIGGQGDGELFF
>TRBJ2-5|TRBV7-2|many|TRBD2
TGTGCCAGCAGCTCGGGACTAGCGGTCCAAGAGACCCAGTACTTC
CASSSGLAVQETQYF
>TRBJ1-2|TRBV28|NA|NA
TGTACCAGCAGTGCCCAGTTAGACGGCTACACCTTC
CTSSAQLDGYTF
>TRBJ1-2|TRBV7-2|NA|NA
TGTGCCAGCATCACCCAAGGAGTCTATGGCTACACCTTC
CASITQGVYGYTF
>TRBJ2-2|TRBV28|NA|TRBD2
TGTGCCAGCAGTCCAGGGACTAGCGGGCTGACCGGGGAGCTGTTTTTT
CASSPGTSGLTGELFF
>TRBJ1-5|TRBV30|NA|NA
TGTGCCTGGAGTGGCGTGGGCTCGCAGCCCCAGCATTTT
CAWSGVGSQPQHF
>TRBJ2-5|TRBV15|NA|NA
TGTGCCACCAGCAGAGCATACAGGGGAGGAGAGACCCAGTACTTC
CATSRAYRGGETQYF
>TRBJ2-7|TRBV2|many|NA
TGTGCCAGCAGAACCTCCGGGACAACGATCTACGAGCAGTACTTC
CASRTSGTTIYEQYF
>TRBJ2-7|TRBV6-5|NA|TRBD2
TGTGCCAGCAGTTACTCGAGGGTTTATAGCGGGAGTTACGAGCAGTACTTC
CASSYSRVYSGSYEQYF
>TRBJ2-2|TRBV18|many|NA
TGTGCCAGCTCACCGACATTGACCGGGGAGCTGTTTTTT
CASSPTLTGELFF
>TRBJ2-2|TRBV18|NA|NA
TGTGCCAGCTCACCCCGAGACACCGGGGAGCTGTTTTTT
CASSPRDTGELFF
>TRBJ2-5|TRBV4-2|many|NA
TGTGCCAGCAGCCCTGTGGGGGGACAAGAGACCCAGTACTTC
CASSPVGGQETQYF
>TRBJ2-2|TRBV19|many|NA
TGTGCCACGACAGCAAGGGGCTCGGCAGCGAACACCGGGGAGCTGTTTTTT
CATTARGSAANTGELFF
>TRBJ1-2|TRBV28|many|TRBD1
TGTGCCAGCAGATACAGGGGTGCCTATGGCTACACCTTC
CASRYRGAYGYTF
>TRBJ2-7|TRBV3-1|many|NA
TGTGCCAGCAGCCAGACAGGTCTCGGCTACGAGCAGTACTTC
CASSQTGLGYEQYF
>TRBJ2-5|TRBV6-1|NA|NA
TGTGCCAGCAGTGACCGTGTGGAGACCCAGTACTTC
CASSDRVETQYF
>TRBJ2-7|TRBV24-1|many|TRBD1
TGTGCCACCAGTGACCAGGGACAGGGGTCGTACGAGCAGTACTTC
CATSDQGQGSYEQYF
>TRBJ1-6|TRBV12-3/TRBV12-4|once|NA
TGTGCCAGCAGTTTAGGGAGACAGTTAAAGAATTCACCCCTCCACTTT
CASSLGRQLKNSPLHF
>TRBJ1-3|TRBV6-1|NA|NA
TGTGCCAGCAGAGACAGGGGAAACACCATATATTTT
CASRDRGNTIYF
>TRBJ2-7|TRBV30|NA|NA
TGTGCCTGGAATACTCTCGGGGGATCCTACGAGCAGTACTTC
CAWNTLGGSYEQYF
>TRBJ1-5|TRBV5-1|NA|NA
TGTGCCAGCAGCTTGGAACCCACAGGAACCAATCAGCCCCAGCATTTT
CASSLEPTGTNQPQHF
>TRBJ2-4|TRBV28|many|TRBD1
TGTGCCAGCAGTCCCCCCGGGACAGGGGGCTCCAAAAACATTCAGTACTTC
CASSPPGTGGSKNIQYF
>TRBJ1-1|TRBV12-3/TRBV12-4|NA|TRBD1
TGTGCCAGCAGTAGGGGAGCCGGACAGGGAGGCACTGAAGCTTTCTTT
CASSRGAGQGGTEAFF
>TRBJ2-7|TRBV6-2/TRBV6-3|many|TRBD1
TGTGCCAGCAGTTACTCGGTCCCGGGACAGGGGAACGAGCAGTACTTC
CASSYSVPGQGNEQYF
>TRBJ2-5|TRBV7-6|many|NA
TGTGCCAGCAGTAGGATGAGTGGTAGGGAGACCCAGTACTTC
CASSRMSGRETQYF
>TRBJ1-6|TRBV19|many|TRBD1
TGTGCCAGTAGTGCCGACAGGGGTAATTCACCCCTCCACTTT
CASSADRGNSPLHF
>TRBJ1-2|TRBV28|NA|TRBD1
TGTGCCAGCAAGACAGGGGGTAAGGACTACACCTTC
CASKTGGKDYTF
>TRBJ1-2|TRBV28|many|NA
TGTGCCAGCAGCCCCCAAACCCGACAGACCTATGGCTACACCTTC
CASSPQTRQTYGYTF
>TRBJ2-7|TRBV20-1|many|NA
TGCAGTGCTCCCCGGCCCACATTTACCTACGAGCAGTACTTC
CSAPRPTFTYEQYF
>TRBJ2-7|TRBV2|many|TRBD1
TGTGCCAGCCGGCCAGGGGGCTACGAGCAGTACTTC
CASRPGGYEQYF
>TRBJ2-7|TRBV6-2/TRBV6-3|once|NA
TGTGCCAGCAGTTACACCAGATCTGCGGGCGAGCAGTACTTC
CASSYTRSAGEQYF
>TRBJ1-1|TRBV29-1|many|NA
TGCATGCCACAGGGCCTGATGTCGAACACTGAAGCTTTCTTT
CMPQGLMSNTEAFF
>TRBJ2-7|TRBV6-1|NA|NA
TGTGCCAGCCGAGCGACAGGCATATCCTACGAGCAGTACTTC
CASRATGISYEQYF
>TRBJ2-7|TRBV13|many|NA
TGTGCCAGCAGCCCAGACAGGCTCTACGAGCAGTACTTC
CASSPDRLYEQYF
>TRBJ2-7|TRBV5-1|many|TRBD1
TGCGCCAGCAGCTTTAGGACAGGGGGCGACGAGCAGTACTTC
CASSFRTGGDEQYF
>TRBJ1-5|TRBV28|many|NA
TGTGCCAGCATTGCTAGGGGTCGGTATAGCAATCAGCCCCAGCATTTT
CASIARGRYSNQPQHF